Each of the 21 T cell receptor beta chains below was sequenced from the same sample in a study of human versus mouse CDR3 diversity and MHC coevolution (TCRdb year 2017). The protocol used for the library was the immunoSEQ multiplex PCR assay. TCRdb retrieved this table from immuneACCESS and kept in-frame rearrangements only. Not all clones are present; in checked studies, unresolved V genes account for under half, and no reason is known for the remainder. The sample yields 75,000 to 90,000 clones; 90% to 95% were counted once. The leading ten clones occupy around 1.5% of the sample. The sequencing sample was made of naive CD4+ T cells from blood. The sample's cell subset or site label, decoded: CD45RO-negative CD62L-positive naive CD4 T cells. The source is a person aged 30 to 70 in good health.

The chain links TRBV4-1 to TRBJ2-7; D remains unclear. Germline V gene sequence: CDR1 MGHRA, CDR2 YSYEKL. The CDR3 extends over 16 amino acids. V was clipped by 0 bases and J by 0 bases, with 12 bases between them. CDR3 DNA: TGCGCCAGCAGCCAAGAGGCCGGGTCCAGCTCCTACGAGCAGTACTTC. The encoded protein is CASSQEAGSSSYEQYF.

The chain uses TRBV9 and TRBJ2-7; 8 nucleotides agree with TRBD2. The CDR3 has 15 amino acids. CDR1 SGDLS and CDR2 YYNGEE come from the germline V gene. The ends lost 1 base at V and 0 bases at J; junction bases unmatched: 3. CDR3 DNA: TGTGCCAGCAGCGTAACCGGGACTAGCTCCTACGAGCAGTACTTC. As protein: CASSVTGTSSYEQYF.

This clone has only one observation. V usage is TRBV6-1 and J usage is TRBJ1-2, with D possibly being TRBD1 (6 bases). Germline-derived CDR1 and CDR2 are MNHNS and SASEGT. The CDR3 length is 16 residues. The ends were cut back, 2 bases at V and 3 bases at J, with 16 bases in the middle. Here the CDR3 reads CASSEMAGAFDYGYTF. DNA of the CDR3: TGTGCCAGCAGTGAAATGGCAGGGGCGTTTGACTATGGCTACACCTTC.

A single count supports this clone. In DNA form, the CDR3 reads TGTGCCAGCAGCTCTACCGGGACAACGGCTAATCAGCCCCAGCATTTT. Encoded protein: CASSSTGTTANQPQHF. The chain has TRBV5-5 and TRBJ1-5, with D perhaps TRBD1 (6 bases). Between the trimmed V and J ends, which lost 3 bases and 4 bases, there was a span of 17 bases. This CDR3 comprises 16 residues. Germline V CDR1 and CDR2: SGHKS, YYEKEE (reference sequence).

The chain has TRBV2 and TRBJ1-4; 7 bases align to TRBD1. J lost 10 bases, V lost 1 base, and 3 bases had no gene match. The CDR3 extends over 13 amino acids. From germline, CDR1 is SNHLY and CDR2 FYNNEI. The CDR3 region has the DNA TGTGCCAGCAGTGAAGGTCCAGGGGGAAAACTGTTTTTT. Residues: CASSEGPGGKLFF.

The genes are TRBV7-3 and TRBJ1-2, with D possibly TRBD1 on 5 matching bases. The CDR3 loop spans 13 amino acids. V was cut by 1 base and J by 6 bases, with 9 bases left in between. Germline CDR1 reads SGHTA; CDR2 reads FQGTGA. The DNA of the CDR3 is TGTGCCAGCAGCTTAAGGGGGGGGGATGGCTACACCTTC. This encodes CASSLRGGDGYTF.

The CDR3 here is CASSRGINYGYTF. CDR3 DNA: TGTGCCAGTAGCAGAGGGATTAACTATGGCTACACCTTC. V and J are TRBV19 and TRBJ1-2; D gene unclear. Looked up from germline, CDR1 is LNHDA and CDR2 is SQIVND (reference sequence). V lost 6 bases and J 1 base, leaving 9 bases between the germline ends. The CDR3 runs 13 residues.

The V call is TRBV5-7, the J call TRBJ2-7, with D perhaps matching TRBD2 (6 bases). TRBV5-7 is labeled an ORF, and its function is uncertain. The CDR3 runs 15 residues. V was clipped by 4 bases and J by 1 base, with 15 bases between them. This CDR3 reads CASSLLARGSYEQYF. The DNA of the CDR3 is TGTGCCAGCAGCCTTTTGGCCCGGGGGTCCTACGAGCAGTACTTC.

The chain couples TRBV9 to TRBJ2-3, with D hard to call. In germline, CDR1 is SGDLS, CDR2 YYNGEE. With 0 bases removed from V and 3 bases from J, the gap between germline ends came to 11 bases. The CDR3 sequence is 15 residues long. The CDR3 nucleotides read TGTGCCAGCAGCGTAGTAGCAGCTTCTACAGATACGCAGTATTTT. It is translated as CASSVVAASTDTQYF.

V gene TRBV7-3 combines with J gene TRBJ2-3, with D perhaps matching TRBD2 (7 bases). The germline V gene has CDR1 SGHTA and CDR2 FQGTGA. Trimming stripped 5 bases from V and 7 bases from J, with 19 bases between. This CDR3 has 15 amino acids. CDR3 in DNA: TGTGCCAGCAGCCAAACTGGGGGGGGGCGTTATACGCAGTATTTT. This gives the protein CASSQTGGGRYTQYF.

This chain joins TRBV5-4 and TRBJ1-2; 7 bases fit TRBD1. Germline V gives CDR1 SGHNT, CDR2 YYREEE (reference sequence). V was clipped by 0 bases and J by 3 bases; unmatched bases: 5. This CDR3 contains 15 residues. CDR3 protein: CASSLGARGDYGYTF. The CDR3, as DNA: TGTGCCAGCAGCTTGGGGGCCAGGGGGGACTATGGCTACACCTTC.

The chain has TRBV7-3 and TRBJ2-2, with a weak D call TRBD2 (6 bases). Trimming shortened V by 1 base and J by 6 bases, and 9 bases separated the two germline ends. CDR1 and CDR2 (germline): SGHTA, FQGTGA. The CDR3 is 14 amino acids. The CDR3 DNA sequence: TGTGCCAGCAGCTTAAGCGGAGGGCCCGGGGAGCTGTTTTTT. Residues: CASSLSGGPGELFF. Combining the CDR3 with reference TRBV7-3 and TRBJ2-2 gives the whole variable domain GAGVSQTPSNKVTEKGKYVELRCDPISGHTALYWYRQSLGQGPEFLIYFQGTGAADDSGLPNDRFFAVRPEGSVSTLKIQRTERGDSAVYLCASSLSGGPGELFFGEGSRLTVL.

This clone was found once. The CDR3 region is CASSIGHNSGRTPYNEQFF. Here the CDR3 DNA reads TGTGCCAGTAGTATTGGGCATAACAGCGGGAGGACCCCCTACAATGAGCAGTTCTTC. The chain joins TRBV19 to TRBJ2-1, with 9 bases aligning to TRBD2. The CDR3 runs 19 residues. The V and J ends lost 3 bases and 2 bases, in that order; junction bases with no gene match: 14. Germline-derived CDR1 and CDR2 are LNHDA and SQIVND (reference sequence). Together with reference TRBV19 and TRBJ2-1, the CDR3 gives the full variable domain: DGGITQSPKYLFRKEGQNVTLSCEQNLNHDAMYWYRQDPGQGLRLIYYSQIVNDFQKGDIAEGYSVSREKKESFPLTVTSAQKNPTAFYLCASSIGHNSGRTPYNEQFFGPGTRLTVL.

CDR3: CASSPFIPSSNEKLFF. CDR3 sequence (DNA): TGTGCCAGCAGCCCGTTCATCCCGTCGAGCAATGAAAAACTGTTTTTT. The chain uses TRBV7-2 and TRBJ1-4; D is ambiguous. The CDR3 length is 16 residues. Germline CDR1 reads SGHTA; CDR2 reads FQGNSA. V lost 5 bases and J lost 5, with 18 bases in between. The full variable domain, completed using reference TRBV7-2 and TRBJ1-4, is GAGVSQSPSNKVTEKGKDVELRCDPISGHTALYWYRQSLGQGLEFLIYFQGNSAPDKSGLPSDRFSAERTGGSVSTLTIQRTQQEDSAVYLCASSPFIPSSNEKLFFGSGTQLSVL.

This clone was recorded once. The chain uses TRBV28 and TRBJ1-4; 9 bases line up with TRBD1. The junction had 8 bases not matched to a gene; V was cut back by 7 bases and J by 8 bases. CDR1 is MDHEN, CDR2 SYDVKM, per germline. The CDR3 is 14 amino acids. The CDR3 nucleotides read TGTGCCAGCACCGGGGGACAGGGCAGGGAAAAACTGTTTTTT. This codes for CASTGGQGREKLFF.

The CDR3 here is CASSPPQGTEQYF. Written as DNA, the CDR3 is TGTGCCAGCTCACCCCCACAGGGGACCGAGCAGTACTTC. The chain recombines TRBV18 with TRBJ2-7, with TRBD1 identical over 7 bases. The length of the CDR3 is 13 residues. Germline V gives CDR1 KGHSH, CDR2 LQKENI. Losses at the gene ends were 3 bases for V and 6 bases for J; bases not matched to a gene: 5.

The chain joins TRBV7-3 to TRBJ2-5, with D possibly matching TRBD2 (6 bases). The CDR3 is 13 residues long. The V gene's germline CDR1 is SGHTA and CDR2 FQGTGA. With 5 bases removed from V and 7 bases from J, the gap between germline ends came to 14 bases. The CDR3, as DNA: TGTGCCAGCAGCCAAGGGACTGCTACGACCCAGTACTTC. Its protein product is CASSQGTATTQYF. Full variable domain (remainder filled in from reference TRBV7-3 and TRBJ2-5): GAGVSQTPSNKVTEKGKYVELRCDPISGHTALYWYRQSLGQGPEFLIYFQGTGAADDSGLPNDRFFAVRPEGSVSTLKIQRTERGDSAVYLCASSQGTATTQYFGPGTRLLVL.

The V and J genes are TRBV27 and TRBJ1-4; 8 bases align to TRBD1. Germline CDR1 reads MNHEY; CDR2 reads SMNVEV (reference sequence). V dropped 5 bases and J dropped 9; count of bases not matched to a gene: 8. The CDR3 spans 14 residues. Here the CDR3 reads CASSRDRLIQKLFF. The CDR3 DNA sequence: TGTGCCAGCAGTCGGGACAGGCTGATTCAAAAACTGTTTTTT.

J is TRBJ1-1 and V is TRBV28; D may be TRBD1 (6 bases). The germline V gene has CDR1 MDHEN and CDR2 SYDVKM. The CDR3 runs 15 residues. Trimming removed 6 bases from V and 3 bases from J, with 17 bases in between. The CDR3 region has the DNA TGTGCCAGCAGACCTCACACAGGGCGGGACACTGAAGCTTTCTTT. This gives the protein CASRPHTGRDTEAFF.

CDR3 loop: CASSLQSYEQYF. The CDR3 DNA is TGTGCCAGCAGTTTGCAGTCCTACGAGCAGTACTTC. This sequence joins TRBV28 and TRBJ2-7, with D unclear. Trimming left V 3 bases short and J 1 base short, with 4 bases between. Germline loops: CDR1 MDHEN, CDR2 SYDVKM. This CDR3 region has 12 residues.

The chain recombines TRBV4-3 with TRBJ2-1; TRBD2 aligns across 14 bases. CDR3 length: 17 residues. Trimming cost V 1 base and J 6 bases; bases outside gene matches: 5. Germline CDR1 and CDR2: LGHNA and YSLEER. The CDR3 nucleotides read TGCGCCAGCAGCCAAGGGAGACTAGCGGGAGGGGCCAATGAGCAGTTCTTC. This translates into CASSQGRLAGGANEQFF.